This T cell receptor (beta chain) was recorded in a study of cytomegalovirus exposure and HLA in healthy donors. Overall study context: The Caucasian-associated ancestry cluster contained 81% of the 300 to 400 genotyped donors. Study-wide results and caveats: Cytomegalovirus-associated status was assigned to about 180 TCR beta chains.

CDR3 length: 17 amino acids. CDR1 MDHEN and CDR2 SYDVKM come from the germline V gene. After removal of 3 bases from V and 2 bases from J, the junction contained 12 bases not matched to a gene. Primers: 60 Vbeta forward and 13 Jbeta reverse. Only in-frame clones appear in the TCRdb table, and some are missing; sequencing was by immunoSEQ multiplex PCR. The sample contains more than 85,000 clones, approximately 84% of which appear only once. Details on this clone: Its cognate antigen is unknown.

Sequencing was done on a sample of PBMCs. J is TRBJ2-5 and V is TRBV28; 7 nucleotides line up with TRBD2. This receptor was identified in a man aged 40-49 years in good health and CMV-seronegative. As DNA, the CDR3 is TGTGCCAGCAGTTTTTTGGGGTGGGGGGGGTATCAAGAGACCCAGTACTTC. It codes for CASSFLGWGGYQETQYF. Supplemented by reference TRBV28 and TRBJ2-5, the full variable domain reads DVKVTQSSRYLVKRTGEKVFLECVQDMDHENMFWYRQDPGLGLRLIYFSYDVKMKEKGDIPEGYSVSREKKERFSLILESASTNQTSMYLCASSFLGWGGYQETQYFGPGTRLLVL.